This T cell receptor beta chain was observed in a study of response to subunit inactivated influenza vaccine. Of note for this clonotype: Its antigen is unidentified.

TCRdb processed the RT-PCR reads anew with MiXCR; each CDR3 protein has one entry. The sample lists under 200,000 distinct CDR3 sequences, around a tenth occurring once. The CDR3 spans 13 residues. Germline CDR1 MNHEY, CDR2 SVGAGI. V gave up 4 bases and J gave up 7 bases, with 11 bases separating them. Study outcomes and limitations: Only a handful of new T cells, the authors suggested, are recruited with each seasonal influenza vaccination.

The receptor was derived from a man between 50 and 69 years old who received an inactivated influenza vaccine. The input for sequencing was CD8+ T cells sorted from PBMCs, taken roughly 24 months after vaccination. The gene calls are TRBV6-5 and TRBJ1-3; D gene uncertain. CDR3 DNA sequence: TGTGCCAGCAGTTCAGTTCTTGGCAACACCATATATTTT. Translating gives CASSSVLGNTIYF.